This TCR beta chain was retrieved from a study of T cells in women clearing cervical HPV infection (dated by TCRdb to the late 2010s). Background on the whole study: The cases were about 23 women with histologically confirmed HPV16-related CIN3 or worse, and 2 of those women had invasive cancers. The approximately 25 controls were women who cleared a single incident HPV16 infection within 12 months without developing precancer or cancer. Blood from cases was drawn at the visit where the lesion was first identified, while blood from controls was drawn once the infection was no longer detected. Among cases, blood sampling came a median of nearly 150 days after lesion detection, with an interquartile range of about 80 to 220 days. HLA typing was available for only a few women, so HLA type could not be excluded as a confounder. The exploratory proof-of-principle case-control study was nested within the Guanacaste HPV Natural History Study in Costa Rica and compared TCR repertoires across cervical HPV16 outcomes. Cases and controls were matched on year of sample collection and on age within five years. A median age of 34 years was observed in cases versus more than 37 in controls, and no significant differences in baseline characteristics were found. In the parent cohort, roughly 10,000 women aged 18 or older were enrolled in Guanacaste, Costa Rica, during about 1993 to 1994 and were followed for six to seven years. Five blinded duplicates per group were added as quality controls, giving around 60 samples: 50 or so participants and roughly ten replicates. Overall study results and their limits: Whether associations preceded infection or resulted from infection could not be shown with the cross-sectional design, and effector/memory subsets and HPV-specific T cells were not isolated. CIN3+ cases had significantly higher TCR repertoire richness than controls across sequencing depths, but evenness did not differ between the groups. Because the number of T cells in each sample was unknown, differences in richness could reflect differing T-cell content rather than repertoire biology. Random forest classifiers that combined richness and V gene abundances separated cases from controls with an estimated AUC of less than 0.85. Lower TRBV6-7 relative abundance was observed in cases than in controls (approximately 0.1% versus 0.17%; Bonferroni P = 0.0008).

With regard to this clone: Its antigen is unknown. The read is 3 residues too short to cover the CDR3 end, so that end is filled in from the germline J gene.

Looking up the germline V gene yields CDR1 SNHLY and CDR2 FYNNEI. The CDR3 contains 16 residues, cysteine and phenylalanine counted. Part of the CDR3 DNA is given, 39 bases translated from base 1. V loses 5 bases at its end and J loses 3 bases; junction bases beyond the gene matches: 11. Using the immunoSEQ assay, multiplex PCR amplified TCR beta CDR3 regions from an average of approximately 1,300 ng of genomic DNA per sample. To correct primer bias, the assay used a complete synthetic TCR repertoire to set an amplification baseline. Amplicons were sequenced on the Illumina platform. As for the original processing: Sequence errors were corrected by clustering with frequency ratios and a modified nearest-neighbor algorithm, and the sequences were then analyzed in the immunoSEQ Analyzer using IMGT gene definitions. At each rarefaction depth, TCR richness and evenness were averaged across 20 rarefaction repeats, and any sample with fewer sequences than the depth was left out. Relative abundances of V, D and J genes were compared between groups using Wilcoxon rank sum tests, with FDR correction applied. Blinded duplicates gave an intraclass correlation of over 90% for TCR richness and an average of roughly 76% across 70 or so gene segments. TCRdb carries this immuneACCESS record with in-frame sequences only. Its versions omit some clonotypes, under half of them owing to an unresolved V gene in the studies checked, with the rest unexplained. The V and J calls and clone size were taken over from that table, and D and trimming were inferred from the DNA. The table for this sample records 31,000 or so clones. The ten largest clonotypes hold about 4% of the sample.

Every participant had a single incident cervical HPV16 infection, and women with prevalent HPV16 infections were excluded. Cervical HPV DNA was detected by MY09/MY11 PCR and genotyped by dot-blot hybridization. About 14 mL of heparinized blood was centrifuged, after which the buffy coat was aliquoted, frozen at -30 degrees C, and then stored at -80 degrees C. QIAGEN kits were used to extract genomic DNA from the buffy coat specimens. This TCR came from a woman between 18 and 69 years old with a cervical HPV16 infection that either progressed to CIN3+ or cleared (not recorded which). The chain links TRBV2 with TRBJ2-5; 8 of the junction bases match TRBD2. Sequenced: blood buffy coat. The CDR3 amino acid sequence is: CASSLTRAGVEETQYF. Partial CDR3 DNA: TGTGCCAGCAGTCTCACTCGAGCGGGAGTGGAAGAGACC.